The 30 T cell receptor beta chains presented below share a single source sample, sequenced in a study of blood T cells in healthy people across ages. Through a sample-barcoded 5' primer and a J-beta primer mix, a second PCR was run for about 7 to 12 cycles. MiXCR was run by TCRdb on the 5' RACE reads, yielding one entry per CDR3 protein. The sample records around 580,000 distinct CDR3 sequences, 47% being singletons. Sequences were obtained from blood. The receptors here all came from a man older than 75 in good health.

This rearrangement joins TRBV6-5 to TRBJ1-1, with 7 bases that match TRBD1. The length of the CDR3 is 14 residues. Germline values: CDR1 MNHEY, CDR2 SVGAGI. V dropped 5 bases and J dropped 3; count of bases not matched to a gene: 6. The CDR3 here is CASSVRGGDTEAFF. The CDR3, as DNA: TGTGCCAGCAGTGTCAGGGGGGGGGACACTGAAGCTTTCTTT.

This clonotype was picked up a small number of times. The chain employs TRBV27 and TRBJ1-2; the match to TRBD1 covers 8 bases. Per germline, CDR1 MNHEY and CDR2 SMNVEV (reference sequence). The CDR3 contains 16 residues. The V gene end was trimmed by 8 bases and the J gene end by 8 bases; junction bases not matched to a gene: 19. This CDR3 is CASPGNHRGSLRGYTF. CDR3 DNA: TGTGCCAGCCCGGGGAATCACAGGGGGTCGCTGAGGGGCTACACCTTC.

With respect to this clonotype: This sequence may be a read error, since a much larger clone differs from it by one base. V and J are TRBV6-6 and TRBJ2-1; D might be TRBD2 (7 bases). V was shortened by 8 bases and J by 0 bases, with 11 bases between the two germline ends. CDR1 MNHNY and CDR2 SVGAGI come from the germline V gene (reference sequence). The CDR3 runs 14 residues. Here the CDR3 reads CASGGASSYNEQFF. DNA for the CDR3: TGTGCCAGCGGGGGGGCGAGCTCCTACAATGAGCAGTTCTTC.

For this clonotype: The junction shows a germline mismatch at one end, possibly a read error. The chain has TRBV12-3 or TRBV12-4 and TRBJ2-1; 7 positions match TRBD2. The CDR3 consists of 15 residues. CDR3 DNA sequence: TGTGCCAACAGTGTACCGGGACTACCTTACAATGAGCAGTTCTTC. Residues: CANSVPGLPYNEQFF.

V and J are TRBV3-1 and TRBJ2-3; TRBD2 aligns across 8 bases. The CDR3 is 16 residues long. From germline, CDR1 is LGHDT and CDR2 YNNKEL (reference sequence). V lost 4 bases and J lost 4; bases outside the gene matches: 10. The CDR3: CASSLRLAPRSDTQYF. The CDR3 nucleotides are TGTGCCAGCAGCCTCCGACTAGCGCCTCGTTCAGATACGCAGTATTTT.

This clonotype appeared a few times. The chain combines TRBV9 with TRBJ2-7; D is possibly TRBD1 or TRBD2 (5 bases each). The CDR3 loop spans 14 amino acids. The germline V gene encodes CDR1 SGDLS and CDR2 YYNGEE. Trimming left V 4 bases short and J 4 bases short, with 15 bases between. The CDR3 coding sequence is TGTGCCAGCAGCCTCGGGACGAGGGTATACGAGCAGTACTTC. Amino acid sequence: CASSLGTRVYEQYF. The full variable domain, rest sourced from reference TRBV9 and TRBJ2-7, is DSGVTQTPKHLITATGQRVTLRCSPRSGDLSVYWYQQSLDQGLQFLIQYYNGEERAKGNILERFSAQQFPDLHSELNLSSLELGDSALYFCASSLGTRVYEQYFGPGTRLTVT.

The CDR3 DNA sequence: TGCGCCAGCAGCCCTGCCCTGACAGGGCTAGCCAAAAACATTCAGTACTTC. Translation: CASSPALTGLAKNIQYF. This chain connects TRBV4-3 to TRBJ2-4; 7 positions agree with TRBD1. CDR1 and CDR2 (germline): LGHNA, YSLEER. After removal of 4 bases from V and 0 bases from J, the junction contained 9 bases not matched to a gene. CDR3 length equals 17 residues.

This chain connects TRBV7-8 to TRBJ2-5; D gene uncertain. V lost 3 bases to trimming and J lost 5 bases, with 13 bases between them. The CDR3 covers 14 residues. CDR1 and CDR2 from the germline V gene are SGHVS and FQNEAQ. This CDR3 is CASSFWGFVETQYF. Written as DNA, the CDR3 is TGTGCCAGCAGCTTCTGGGGATTTGTGGAGACCCAGTACTTC.

A few counts support this clonotype. The CDR3 here is CASSATDRGLETQYF. CDR3 sequence (DNA): TGTGCCAGCAGCGCGACTGACAGGGGGCTTGAGACCCAGTACTTC. The chain has TRBV7-9 and TRBJ2-7; 10 nucleotides agree with TRBD1. The tail of the sequence fits TRBJ2-5 better, so the J call may be wrong. Germline V gives CDR1 SEHNR, CDR2 FQNEAQ (reference sequence). The CDR3 has 15 amino acids.

This clonotype was observed a single time. V is TRBV20-1 and J is TRBJ2-5, with D hard to call. With 3 bases removed from V and 5 bases from J, the gap between germline ends came to 13 bases. Germline V lookup: CDR1 DFQATT, CDR2 SNEGSKA (reference sequence). This CDR3 has 13 amino acids. The CDR3 here is CSARVVGGETQYF. CDR3 bases: TGCAGTGCTAGGGTCGTCGGTGGGGAGACCCAGTACTTC.

The chain combines TRBV6-1 with TRBJ2-1; D is perhaps TRBD2 (7 bases). V shed 0 bases and J shed 6 bases, with 15 bases lying between them. Germline V gene lookup returns CDR1 MNHNS and CDR2 SASEGT. This CDR3 has 16 residues. CDR3 residues: CASSEAWGGLFNEQFF. CDR3 DNA: TGTGCCAGCAGTGAAGCGTGGGGGGGGCTTTTCAATGAGCAGTTCTTC.

This clonotype was found a few times. The V and J genes are TRBV10-1 and TRBJ2-3, with unresolved D. V dropped 0 bases and J dropped 6 bases, with 13 bases sitting between them. This CDR3 region has 15 residues. Germline values: CDR1 WNHNN, CDR2 SYGVQD (reference sequence). The CDR3 loop reads CASSESIGSQDTQYF. As DNA, the CDR3 is TGCGCCAGCAGTGAGTCGATCGGGTCCCAGGATACGCAGTATTTT.

As for this clonotype: The junction differs from germline at one of its ends, possibly a read error. The gene calls are TRBV7-2 and TRBJ2-3; maybe TRBD2 (6 bases). Germline lookup yields CDR1 SGHTA and CDR2 FQGNSA. CDR3 length equals 15 residues. The chain's CDR3 is CVSSTGRSSTDTQYF. DNA for the CDR3: TGTGTCAGCAGCACCGGGAGATCTAGCACAGATACGCAGTATTTT.

The V and J genes are TRBV20-1 and TRBJ1-4, with 7 bases identical to TRBD1. CDR3 length: 16 residues. The germline gives CDR1 DFQATT, CDR2 SNEGSKA (reference sequence). V was pared by 4 bases and J by 0 bases, with 8 bases of the junction left unmatched. Here the CDR3 reads CSAKTGFWATNEKLFF. As DNA, the CDR3 is TGCAGTGCTAAGACAGGGTTTTGGGCAACTAATGAAAAACTGTTTTTT.

This clonotype was seen a few times. The chain links TRBV20-1 to TRBJ2-7; D might be TRBD2 (7 bases). The J call may be wrong; the DNA end is better matched by TRBJ2-4. The germline V gene has CDR1 DFQATT and CDR2 SNEGSKA (reference sequence). The CDR3 loop spans 13 amino acids. DNA for the CDR3: TGCAGTGCTAGAGGAGGGAGGGGGAACATTCAGTACTTC. This sequence encodes CSARGGRGNIQYF.

This clonotype turned up a few times. The V gene is TRBV6-5, the J gene TRBJ2-2, with a weak D call TRBD1 (6 bases). The CDR3 contains 15 residues. Germline loops: CDR1 MNHEY, CDR2 SVGAGI. V lost 0 bases and J 3 bases, leaving 8 bases between the germline ends. The CDR3 protein is CASSYSGGYTGELFF. The CDR3 DNA reads as TGTGCCAGCAGTTACTCTGGGGGCTACACCGGGGAGCTGTTTTTT.

This clonotype has a handful of counts. The genes are TRBV6-2 or TRBV6-3 and TRBJ2-3; 10 nucleotides match TRBD2. CDR1 is MNHEY and CDR2 is SVGEGT in the germline V gene. The CDR3 contains 15 residues. Trimming removed 2 bases from V and 3 bases from J; junction bases left unmatched: 2. The CDR3 region is CASSYSSGRTDTQYF. In nucleotides, the CDR3 is TGTGCCAGCAGTTACAGTAGCGGGAGGACAGATACGCAGTATTTT.

The chain employs TRBV6-6 and TRBJ2-2, with 9 bases that match TRBD1. V was clipped by 6 bases and J by 1 base; unmatched bases: 3. Germline V gene data show CDR1 as MNHNY and CDR2 as SVGAGI (reference sequence). This CDR3 has 15 amino acids. CDR3 nucleotides: TGTGCCAGCAGGGGGACAGGGATGAACACCGGGGAGCTGTTTTTT. As protein: CASRGTGMNTGELFF.

This clonotype was observed at least ten times. The gene calls are TRBV6-6 and TRBJ2-3; no clear D gene. CDR1 and CDR2 from the germline V gene are MNHNY and SVGAGI (reference sequence). The CDR3 has 11 residues. Trimming left V 7 bases short and J 8 bases short, with 10 bases between. CDR3 nucleotides: TGTGCCAGCACGAGGAGTGGTACGCAGTATTTT. It is translated as CASTRSGTQYF.

This clonotype was counted between two and nine times. The rearrangement joins TRBV20-1 to TRBJ2-3; 12 bases are a match to TRBD2. The CDR3 has 16 residues. J gave up 11 bases and V 0 bases, and 12 bases lay outside the gene matches. CDR1 DFQATT and CDR2 SNEGSKA come from the germline V gene (reference sequence). The CDR3 DNA reads as TGCAGTGCTAGAGATCCTACTAGCGGGGGGCCTGTCCGGCAGTATTTT. Residues: CSARDPTSGGPVRQYF.

The chain uses TRBV7-9 and TRBJ2-5, with 7 positions matching TRBD2. With 7 bases clipped from V and 11 bases from J, the junction kept 16 bases outside the gene matches. Germline CDR1 is SEHNR and CDR2 is FQNEAQ (reference sequence). The CDR3 spans 14 residues. The CDR3 spells CASTGAGVRSEQYF. The CDR3 nucleotides read TGTGCCAGCACGGGTGCGGGGGTCCGCTCAGAGCAGTACTTC.

This clonotype was detected only a few times. The gene calls are TRBV7-3 and TRBJ2-3; D unresolved. CDR1 SGHTA and CDR2 FQGTGA come from the germline V gene. This CDR3 is built from 16 residues. The V gene lost 5 bases and the J gene lost 0 bases, with 15 bases spanning the gap. The chain's CDR3 is CASSPQGSGSTDTQYF. The CDR3 DNA reads TGTGCCAGCAGCCCGCAAGGGTCCGGTAGCACAGATACGCAGTATTTT.

This clonotype was detected only a few times. The V gene is TRBV24-1, the J gene TRBJ2-3; D unresolved. The length of the CDR3 is 14 residues. Trimming cost V 5 bases and J 1 base, with 9 bases left between them. CDR1 and CDR2 from the germline V gene are KGHDR and SFDVKD. In nucleotides, the CDR3 is TGTGCCACCAGTGGAAGGGTTGGCACAGATACGCAGTATTTT. Its translation: CATSGRVGTDTQYF.

J is TRBJ2-3 and V is TRBV11-2, with 8 bases matching TRBD1. The CDR3 runs 12 residues. V was pared by 2 bases and J by 9 bases, with 1 base of the junction left unmatched. Germline V gene sequence: CDR1 SGHAT, CDR2 FQNNGV. The CDR3 region is CASSLRTGTQYF. The CDR3 region has the DNA TGTGCCAGCAGCTTACGGACAGGGACGCAGTATTTT.

This chain's CDR3 is CASSSPTSGSTYEQYF. CDR3 bases: TGTGCCAGCAGCTCACCAACTAGCGGGAGCACCTACGAGCAGTACTTC. V usage is TRBV7-3 and J usage is TRBJ2-7; 11 bases fit TRBD2. CDR3 length: 16 residues. Germline V gene lookup returns CDR1 SGHTA and CDR2 FQGTGA. V lost 4 bases to trimming and J lost 2 bases; unmatched junction nucleotides: 7.

The rearrangement uses TRBV7-2 and TRBJ1-2; 8 bases fit TRBD1. The length of the CDR3 is 17 residues. After removal of 0 bases from V and 7 bases from J, the junction contained 13 bases not matched to a gene. Germline CDR1 SGHTA, CDR2 FQGNSA. Written as DNA, the CDR3 is TGTGCCAGCAGCTTAGCACGGACAGGGCCCAAGTCAGGTGGCTACACCTTC. The encoded protein is CASSLARTGPKSGGYTF. Based on the CDR3 plus reference TRBV7-2 and TRBJ1-2, the full variable domain is GAGVSQSPSNKVTEKGKDVELRCDPISGHTALYWYRQSLGQGLEFLIYFQGNSAPDKSGLPSDRFSAERTGGSVSTLTIQRTQQEDSAVYLCASSLARTGPKSGGYTFGSGTRLTVV.

V and J are TRBV5-5 and TRBJ1-5, with D possibly TRBD1 on 5 matching bases. The CDR3 spans 15 residues. Germline V gene sequence: CDR1 SGHKS, CDR2 YYEKEE (reference sequence). The V gene lost 3 bases and the J gene lost 0 bases, with 10 bases spanning the gap. CDR3 amino acids: CASSSRQNSNQPQHF. Written as DNA, the CDR3 is TGTGCCAGCAGCTCGCGACAGAATAGCAATCAGCCCCAGCATTTT.

This chain connects TRBV10-3 to TRBJ2-7; 9 bases line up with TRBD1. The tail of the sequence fits TRBJ2-5 better, so the J call may be wrong. The CDR3 runs to 15 residues. Germline values: CDR1 ENHRY, CDR2 SYGVKD. The CDR3 coding sequence is TGTGCCATCAGTTCAGCGGACAGGGGTGAAGAGACCCAGTACTTC. Translation gives CAISSADRGEETQYF.

V gene TRBV6-2 or TRBV6-3 combines with J gene TRBJ1-6, with a tentative D call TRBD1 (6 bases). Looked up from germline, CDR1 is MNHEY and CDR2 is SVGEGT. The V and J ends lost 4 bases and 6 bases respectively, with 13 bases between them. The CDR3 sequence is 15 residues long. Here the CDR3 reads CASSFLVDSNSPLHF. In DNA form, the CDR3 reads TGTGCCAGCAGTTTCCTCGTGGACAGTAATTCACCCCTCCACTTT.

This clonotype was seen a handful of times. The CDR3 reads CASSSSAGAGTDTQYF. The CDR3 DNA is TGTGCCAGCAGCTCCTCAGCGGGGGCGGGCACAGATACGCAGTATTTT. The gene calls are TRBV11-3 and TRBJ2-3; 8 bases agree with TRBD2. The CDR3 length is 16 residues. J gave up 1 base and V 4 bases, and 7 bases lay outside the gene matches. From germline, CDR1 is SGHNT and CDR2 YENEEA.